The 14 T cell receptor beta chains listed next were all sequenced from one sample in a study of long-term antiretroviral therapy in people with HIV. At the survey level, the v3.0 immunoSEQ assay was run. TCRdb keeps only in-frame clones here, not all; method: immunoSEQ multiplex PCR. The sample includes about 35,000 clones, roughly 82% of them seen just once. The sequenced sample was unsorted PBMCs, obtained 0.3 years after starting antiretroviral therapy. All receptors derive from a man aged 18 to 30 with HIV.

The rearrangement joins TRBV7-9 to TRBJ2-5; possibly TRBD1 for D (6 bases). Germline V gene data show CDR1 as SEHNR and CDR2 as FQNEAQ (reference sequence). The CDR3 has 14 residues. V was trimmed by 5 bases and J by 2 bases, leaving 12 bases between them. CDR3 DNA sequence: TGTGCCAGCAGCCCTGTTGGACAGCAAGAGACCCAGTACTTC. This codes for CASSPVGQQETQYF.

V and J are TRBV4-1 and TRBJ2-1; 12 bases agree with TRBD1. The CDR3 extends over 15 amino acids. Germline V CDR1 and CDR2: MGHRA, YSYEKL. The V gene end was trimmed by 4 bases and the J gene end by 5 bases; junction bases not matched to a gene: 3. The DNA for the CDR3 is TGCGCCAGCAGCCGTGGGACAGGGGGCGACAATGAGCAGTTCTTC. The encoded protein is CASSRGTGGDNEQFF.

The chain carries TRBV19 and TRBJ1-5; TRBD1 matches at 10 bases. In germline, CDR1 is LNHDA, CDR2 SQIVND (reference sequence). This CDR3 spans 15 amino acids. The ends lost 5 bases at V and 6 bases at J; junction bases unmatched: 7. The CDR3 DNA follows: TGTGCCAGTAGTCCCCGGGACAGGGGAACTCAGCCCCAGCATTTT. Amino acid sequence: CASSPRDRGTQPQHF.

This chain links TRBV6-1 with TRBJ2-3, with 9 bases identical to TRBD2. This CDR3 comprises 15 residues. CDR1 and CDR2 (germline): MNHNS, SASEGT. J was trimmed by 2 bases and V by 2 bases; bases with no gene match: 2. For the CDR3, the DNA is TGTGCCAGCAGTGAACTAGCGGGAAACACAGATACGCAGTATTTT. Amino acid sequence: CASSELAGNTDTQYF.

This clone has a handful of counts. The chain carries TRBV7-9 and TRBJ1-1; TRBD1 matches 8 bases. CDR3 length: 14 residues. The J segment lost 5 bases and the V segment lost 5 bases, leaving 7 bases of the junction unmatched. The germline gives CDR1 SEHNR, CDR2 FQNEAQ (reference sequence). CDR3: CASSLMTGETEAFF. As DNA, the CDR3 is TGTGCCAGCAGCCTCATGACAGGGGAAACTGAAGCTTTCTTT.

The rearrangement uses TRBV25-1 and TRBJ1-6, with D uncertain. The V gene lost 7 bases and the J gene lost 4 bases, with 8 bases spanning the gap. This CDR3 spans 13 amino acids. Germline V gene data show CDR1 as MGHDK and CDR2 as SYGVNS. The CDR3 reads CASTSNYNSPLHF. The CDR3 DNA sequence: TGTGCCAGCACTTCCAATTATAATTCACCCCTCCACTTT.

The genes are TRBV28 and TRBJ1-5, with D perhaps matching TRBD1 (5 bases). This CDR3 has 15 residues. V was clipped by 7 bases and J by 6 bases, with 19 bases between them. Germline values: CDR1 MDHEN, CDR2 SYDVKM. CDR3 bases: TGTGCCAGCACAAGTGGGGCAGGGAGGGGTCAGCCCCAGCATTTT. It encodes CASTSGAGRGQPQHF.

This clone was counted a single time. The rearrangement joins TRBV7-3 to TRBJ2-3; D gene uncertain. Deletions cut 1 base from V and 5 bases from J, with 7 bases between. The CDR3 loop spans 13 amino acids. Germline CDR1 SGHTA, CDR2 FQGTGA. CDR3: CASSLIVVDTQYF. As DNA, the CDR3 is TGTGCCAGCAGCTTAATAGTGGTAGATACGCAGTATTTT.

The chain recombines TRBV2 with TRBJ2-7, with D unresolved. The germline V and J ends were trimmed by 7 bases and 3 bases, with 10 bases remaining between them. Germline loops: CDR1 SNHLY, CDR2 FYNNEI. The CDR3 sequence is 12 residues long. CDR3 nucleotide sequence: TGTGCCAGCATCGCGGAACGCTACGAGCAGTACTTC. Its protein product is CASIAERYEQYF.

This chain links TRBV19 with TRBJ1-5, with 10 bases fitting TRBD1. The germline CDR1 and CDR2 sequences are LNHDA and SQIVND (reference sequence). The CDR3 is 17 residues long. The junction had 15 bases not matched to a gene; V was cut back by 9 bases and J by 4 bases. The CDR3 coding sequence is TGTGCCAGGTTTGGTGGGTGGGGACAGGGGAAAAATCAGCCCCAGCATTTT. It specifies CARFGGWGQGKNQPQHF. The full variable domain, with the rest looked up from reference TRBV19 and TRBJ1-5, is DGGITQSPKYLFRKEGQNVTLSCEQNLNHDAMYWYRQDPGQGLRLIYYSQIVNDFQKGDIAEGYSVSREKKESFPLTVTSAQKNPTAFYLCARFGGWGQGKNQPQHFGDGTRLSIL.

The rearrangement links TRBV7-9 to TRBJ1-3; D call uncertain. The germline V gene encodes CDR1 SEHNR and CDR2 FQNEAQ (reference sequence). V was pared by 5 bases and J by 2 bases, with 13 bases between. The CDR3 is 15 residues long. CDR3 DNA: TGTGCCAGCAGCCCGACGGGGAGGGCTGGAAACACCATATATTTT. Its translation: CASSPTGRAGNTIYF.

The J gene is TRBJ2-7, the V gene TRBV5-4; 9 positions agree with TRBD2. The CDR3 is made up of 16 amino acids. The germline V gene encodes CDR1 SGHNT and CDR2 YYREEE (reference sequence). J lost 3 bases, V lost 4 bases, and 11 bases had no gene match. The CDR3 loop is CASSRRGAGGIYEQYF. Here the CDR3 DNA reads TGTGCCAGCAGCCGCCGAGGGGCGGGAGGGATCTACGAGCAGTACTTC. The full variable domain, its missing parts supplied by reference TRBV5-4 and TRBJ2-7, is ETGVTQSPTHLIKTRGQQVTLRCSSQSGHNTVSWYQQALGQGPQFIFQYYREEENGRGNFPPRFSGLQFPNYSSELNVNALELDDSALYLCASSRRGAGGIYEQYFGPGTRLTVT.

The rearrangement joins TRBV10-3 to TRBJ1-5; possible D gene TRBD1, 6 bases. V lost 5 bases and J 1 base, leaving 18 bases between the germline ends. The CDR3 loop spans 17 amino acids. Germline lookup yields CDR1 ENHRY and CDR2 SYGVKD. This CDR3 reads CAISPWGGAGSNQPQHF. CDR3 nucleotide sequence: TGTGCCATCAGTCCTTGGGGGGGCGCGGGGAGCAATCAGCCCCAGCATTTT.

This clone is judged medium-sized (0.01 to 0.1%). The same CDR3 arises from other DNA sequences in this sample as well. The V gene is TRBV27, the J gene TRBJ2-3; D not resolved. V was cut by 2 bases and J by 0 bases, with 9 bases left in between. Germline loops: CDR1 MNHEY, CDR2 SMNVEV (reference sequence). The CDR3 extends over 15 amino acids. In DNA, the CDR3 is TGTGCCAGCAGTTTAGGGTCCTCTAGCACAGATACGCAGTATTTT. Amino acid sequence: CASSLGSSSTDTQYF.